This passage covers 15 T cell receptor beta chains from one sample sequenced in a study of T cells after posttransplantation cyclophosphamide. Sequencing used immunoSEQ multiplex PCR; TCRdb keeps in-frame clones, though not all of them. The sample comprises 66,000 or so clones, 93% of which are singletons, and approximately 2.7% rests with the top ten. The sequencing sample was made of PBMCs. The receptors were sampled from a woman aged 25 to 45 in good health and a related stem cell transplant donor.

The chain carries TRBV16 and TRBJ2-1, with 7 bases that match TRBD2. CDR1 and CDR2 from the germline V gene are KGHSY and FQNENV. V trimming: 0 bases; J trimming: 6 bases; junction bases outside the gene matches: 14. CDR3 length: 18 residues. For the CDR3, the DNA is TGTGCCAGCAGCCAATCGAGCCTAGCGGCCCGACTCGGCAATGAGCAGTTCTTC. It specifies CASSQSSLAARLGNEQFF. The full variable domain, completed using reference TRBV16 and TRBJ2-1, is GEEVAQTPKHLVRGEGQKAKLYCAPIKGHSYVFWYQQVLKNEFKFLISFQNENVFDETGMPKERFSAKCLPNSPCSLEIQATKLEDSAVYFCASSQSSLAARLGNEQFFGPGTRLTVL.

This rearrangement joins TRBV11-1 to TRBJ2-1; D is unresolved. Trimming stripped 3 bases from V and 8 bases from J, with 11 bases between. Germline V gives CDR1 SGHAT, CDR2 FQDESV (reference sequence). This CDR3 contains 13 residues. The CDR3 DNA is TGTGCCAGCAGCTTGAGTAGGGCACATGAGCAGTTCTTC. Protein sequence: CASSLSRAHEQFF.

The V call is TRBV7-2, the J call TRBJ2-3; D may be TRBD1 (5 bases). The CDR3 spans 17 residues. V was trimmed by 2 bases and J by 1 base, leaving 16 bases between them. CDR1 is SGHTA and CDR2 is FQGNSA in the germline V gene. CDR3 amino acids: CASSLHPGKGGTDTQYF. The CDR3 DNA is TGTGCCAGCAGCTTACACCCAGGGAAAGGAGGCACAGATACGCAGTATTTT.

The chain has TRBV4-2 and TRBJ2-7; 10 nucleotides line up with TRBD2. This CDR3 has 15 amino acids. J lost 4 bases, V lost 0 bases, and 3 bases had no gene match. Germline V CDR1 and CDR2: LGHNA, YNFKEQ. The CDR3 nucleotides are TGTGCCAGCAGCCAAGATGAGACTAGCGGGTACGAGCAGTACTTC. Translating it yields CASSQDETSGYEQYF.

This chain links TRBV7-9 with TRBJ2-7, with D uncertain. Trimming took off 5 bases at V and 4 bases at J, with 9 bases between the two ends. In germline, CDR1 is SEHNR, CDR2 FQNEAQ (reference sequence). CDR3 length: 12 residues. The CDR3 reads CASSAHRYEQYF. For the CDR3, the DNA is TGTGCCAGCAGCGCACATAGATACGAGCAGTACTTC.

The chain has TRBV7-6 and TRBJ1-3, with TRBD1 matching 7 bases. Germline CDR1 and CDR2: SGHVS and FNYEAQ. The V gene end was trimmed by 5 bases and the J gene end by 0 bases; junction bases not matched to a gene: 7. This CDR3 comprises 16 residues. The CDR3, as DNA: TGTGCCAGCAGCCCCCGGGACAGCCTCTCTGGAAACACCATATATTTT. Amino acid sequence: CASSPRDSLSGNTIYF. The variable domain in full, with the rest retrieved from reference TRBV7-6 and TRBJ1-3, is GAGVSQSPRYKVTKRGQDVALRCDPISGHVSLYWYRQALGQGPEFLTYFNYEAQQDKSGLPNDRFSAERPEGSISTLTIQRTEQRDSAMYRCASSPRDSLSGNTIYFGEGSWLTVV.

The J gene is TRBJ1-1, the V gene TRBV30, with D hard to call. Trimming cost V 3 bases and J 1 base, with 12 bases left between them. The CDR3 sequence is 14 residues long. The V gene's germline CDR1 is GTSNPN and CDR2 SVGIG (reference sequence). CDR3 DNA sequence: TGTGCCTGGAGCTCGATATCATGGAACACTGAAGCTTTCTTT. Its translation: CAWSSISWNTEAFF.

This chain connects TRBV14 to TRBJ1-2; 8 bases are a match to TRBD1. The V and J ends lost 1 base and 8 bases, in that order; junction bases with no gene match: 3. There are 13 residues in the CDR3. The germline V gene encodes CDR1 SGHDN and CDR2 FVKESK. The CDR3 protein is CASSQVRQGGYTF. The CDR3 DNA is TGTGCCAGCAGCCAAGTGAGACAGGGGGGCTACACCTTC.

The chain employs TRBV6-1 and TRBJ1-5, with unresolved D. The germline V gene has CDR1 MNHNS and CDR2 SASEGT. This CDR3 has 15 amino acids. Trimming took 6 bases from V and 0 from J, leaving 12 bases between them. CDR3: CASRGRHASNQPQHF. In DNA form, the CDR3 reads TGTGCCAGCAGGGGGAGACATGCTAGCAATCAGCCCCAGCATTTT.

J is TRBJ1-2 and V is TRBV27; perhaps TRBD1 as D (6 bases). The CDR3 sequence is 14 residues long. Trimming left V 6 bases short and J 4 bases short, with 15 bases between. Germline CDR1 MNHEY, CDR2 SMNVEV (reference sequence). CDR3 sequence: CASSQTGNPYGYTF. CDR3 in DNA: TGTGCCAGCAGCCAAACAGGGAATCCCTATGGCTACACCTTC.

The chain joins TRBV4-1 to TRBJ1-1, with TRBD1 as a possible D gene (5 bases). The ends were cut back, 1 base at V and 6 bases at J, with 12 bases in the middle. Germline lookup yields CDR1 MGHRA and CDR2 YSYEKL. This CDR3 spans 14 amino acids. The CDR3, as DNA: TGCGCCAGCAGCCAAGGGGGATTGGGGGCTGAAGCTTTCTTT. Protein: CASSQGGLGAEAFF.

The count of this clone is one. This sequence joins TRBV18 and TRBJ1-1; D possibly corresponds to TRBD1 (6 bases). Germline values: CDR1 KGHSH, CDR2 LQKENI. Deletions cut 4 bases from V and 0 bases from J, with 9 bases between. The length of the CDR3 is 14 residues. As DNA, the CDR3 is TGTGCCAGCTCACTTGGACAGTTGAACACTGAAGCTTTCTTT. Amino acids: CASSLGQLNTEAFF. Supplemented by reference TRBV18 and TRBJ1-1, the full variable domain reads NAGVMQNPRHLVRRRGQEARLRCSPMKGHSHVYWYRQLPEEGLKFMVYLQKENIIDESGMPKERFSAEFPKEGPSILRIQQVVRGDSAAYFCASSLGQLNTEAFFGQGTRLTVV.

J is TRBJ2-1 and V is TRBV19, with 12 bases lining up with TRBD2. The CDR3 is 17 amino acids. The V gene's germline CDR1 is LNHDA and CDR2 SQIVND (reference sequence). J gave up 8 bases and V 3 bases, and 11 bases lay outside the gene matches. CDR3 residues: CASSIGLAGGIIDEQFF. CDR3 coding DNA: TGTGCCAGTAGTATTGGCCTAGCGGGGGGGATAATAGATGAGCAGTTCTTC.

The chain employs TRBV18 and TRBJ1-5; D might be TRBD1 (5 bases). Germline V gene lookup returns CDR1 KGHSH and CDR2 LQKENI. The ends were cut back, 3 bases at V and 11 bases at J, with 14 bases in the middle. The CDR3 contains 13 residues. The CDR3 is CASSPGLAESQHF. The CDR3 DNA follows: TGTGCCAGCTCACCGGGGCTCGCGGAGTCCCAGCATTTT.

V is TRBV4-1 and J is TRBJ2-3; no definite D call. The CDR3 covers 15 residues. Germline loops: CDR1 MGHRA, CDR2 YSYEKL. V was cut by 0 bases and J by 2 bases, with 9 bases left in between. The CDR3 nucleotides are TGCGCCAGCAGCCAAGATCGGACCTTCACAGATACGCAGTATTTT. It translates to CASSQDRTFTDTQYF.